One T cell receptor beta chain is described in this entry. Antigen unknown. Generated by immunoSEQ multiplex PCR, the TCRdb table keeps only in-frame clones and is missing some. The sample consists of about 2.1 million clones, 93% of them appearing once. The data belong to a study of shared clonotypes between healthy human individuals. As defined, naive CD8 cells were CD45RO-negative and positively selected for CCR7, with terminally differentiated effector memory CD45RA+ cells excluded. Points from the study as a whole: Naive subsets typically showed greater estimated richness than memory subsets.

The CDR3 is 14 residues long. CDR1 is SGHTA and CDR2 is FQGTGA in the germline V gene. V gave up 5 bases and J gave up 2 bases; unmatched junction bases: 2. The clonotype originates from a man between 18 and 29 years old in good health. Some clones in this sample may be carry-over from other donors' samples. J is TRBJ2-7 and V is TRBV7-3; 11 positions agree with TRBD1. The sequencing sample was made of naive CD8+ T cells from PBMCs. The CDR3 DNA follows: TGTGCCAGCAGCGAGGGACAGGGGGCCTACGAGCAGTACTTC. Translated: CASSEGQGAYEQYF.